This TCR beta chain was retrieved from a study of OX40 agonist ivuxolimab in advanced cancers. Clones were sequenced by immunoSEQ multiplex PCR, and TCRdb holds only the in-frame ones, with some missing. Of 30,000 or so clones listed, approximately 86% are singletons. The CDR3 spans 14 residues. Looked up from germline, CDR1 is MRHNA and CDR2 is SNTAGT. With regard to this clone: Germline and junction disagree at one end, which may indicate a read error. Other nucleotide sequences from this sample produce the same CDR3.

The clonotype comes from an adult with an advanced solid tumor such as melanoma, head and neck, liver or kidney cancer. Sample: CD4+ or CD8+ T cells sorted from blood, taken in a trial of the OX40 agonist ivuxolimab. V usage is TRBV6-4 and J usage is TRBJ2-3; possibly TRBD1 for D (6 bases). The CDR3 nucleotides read TGTGCCAGCAGTGACTCGGACAGCACAGATACACAGTATTTT. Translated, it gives CASSDSDSTDTQYF.